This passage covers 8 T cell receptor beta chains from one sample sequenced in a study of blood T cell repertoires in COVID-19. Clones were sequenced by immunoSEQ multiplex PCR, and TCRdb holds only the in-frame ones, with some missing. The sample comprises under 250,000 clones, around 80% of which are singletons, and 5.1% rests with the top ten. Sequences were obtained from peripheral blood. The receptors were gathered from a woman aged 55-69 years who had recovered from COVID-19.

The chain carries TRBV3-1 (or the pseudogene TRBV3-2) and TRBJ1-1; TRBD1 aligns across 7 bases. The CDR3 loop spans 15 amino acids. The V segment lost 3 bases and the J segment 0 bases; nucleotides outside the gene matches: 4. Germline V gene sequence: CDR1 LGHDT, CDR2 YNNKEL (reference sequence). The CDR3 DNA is TGTGCCAGCAGCCAGGCACAGGGGATGAACACTGAAGCTTTCTTT. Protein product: CASSQAQGMNTEAFF.

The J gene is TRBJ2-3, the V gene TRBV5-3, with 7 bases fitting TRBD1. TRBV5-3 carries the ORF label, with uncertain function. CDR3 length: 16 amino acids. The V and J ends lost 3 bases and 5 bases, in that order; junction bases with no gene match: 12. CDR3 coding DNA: TGTGCCAGAAGCTCCGACAGGGTATGTGTCCGAGATACGCAGTATTTT. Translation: CARSSDRVCVRDTQYF.

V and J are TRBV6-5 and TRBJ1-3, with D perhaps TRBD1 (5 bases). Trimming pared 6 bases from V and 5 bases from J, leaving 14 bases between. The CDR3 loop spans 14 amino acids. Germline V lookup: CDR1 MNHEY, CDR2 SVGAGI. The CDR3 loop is CASRPGGERNTIYF. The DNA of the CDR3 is TGTGCCAGCAGGCCCGGGGGAGAGAGAAACACCATATATTTT.

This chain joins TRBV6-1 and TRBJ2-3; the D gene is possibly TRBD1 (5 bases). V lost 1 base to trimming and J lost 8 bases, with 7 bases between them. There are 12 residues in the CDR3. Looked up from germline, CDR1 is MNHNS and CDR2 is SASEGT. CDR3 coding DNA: TGTGCCAGCAGTGAAGGGCAGGGTACGCAGTATTTT. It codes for CASSEGQGTQYF.

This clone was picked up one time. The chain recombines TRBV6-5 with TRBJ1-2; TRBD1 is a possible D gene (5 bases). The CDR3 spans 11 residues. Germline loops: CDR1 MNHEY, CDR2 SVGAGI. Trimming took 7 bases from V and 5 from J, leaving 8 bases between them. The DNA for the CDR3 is TGTGCCAGCATTGGGGGGTATGGCTACACCTTC. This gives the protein CASIGGYGYTF.

CDR3 nucleotides: TGTGCCAGCCAGGGACAGCTCAAGTCCTACGAGCAGTACTTC. Its translation is CASQGQLKSYEQYF. The chain recombines TRBV7-2 with TRBJ2-7; 7 nucleotides agree with TRBD1. The V gene end was trimmed by 8 bases and the J gene end by 1 base; junction bases not matched to a gene: 8. The germline CDR1 and CDR2 sequences are SGHTA and FQGNSA. CDR3 length: 14 residues.

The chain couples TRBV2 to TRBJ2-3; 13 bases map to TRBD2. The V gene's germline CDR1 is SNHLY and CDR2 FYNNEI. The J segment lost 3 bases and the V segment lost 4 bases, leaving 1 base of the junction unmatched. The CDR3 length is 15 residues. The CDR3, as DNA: TGTGCCAGCAGTGCACTAGCGGGGGGGACAGATACGCAGTATTTT. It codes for CASSALAGGTDTQYF.

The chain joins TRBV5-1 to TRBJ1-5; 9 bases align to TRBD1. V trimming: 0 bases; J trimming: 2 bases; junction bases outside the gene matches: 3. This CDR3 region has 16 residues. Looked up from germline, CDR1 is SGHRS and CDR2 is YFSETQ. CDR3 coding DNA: TGCGCCAGCAGCTTGGGGACAGGGGCTGGCAATCAGCCCCAGCATTTT. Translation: CASSLGTGAGNQPQHF.